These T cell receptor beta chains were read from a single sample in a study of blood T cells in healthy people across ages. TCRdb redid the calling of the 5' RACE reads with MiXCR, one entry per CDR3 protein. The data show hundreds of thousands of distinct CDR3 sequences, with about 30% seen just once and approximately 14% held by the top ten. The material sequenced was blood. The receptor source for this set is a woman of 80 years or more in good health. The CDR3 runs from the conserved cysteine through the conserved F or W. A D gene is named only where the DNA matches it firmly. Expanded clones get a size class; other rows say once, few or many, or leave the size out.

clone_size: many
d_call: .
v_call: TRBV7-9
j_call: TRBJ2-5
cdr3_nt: TGTGCCAGCAGCTTAAAGGGCCTTAGGGAGAAAGAGACCCAGTACTTC
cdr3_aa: CASSLKGLREKETQYF

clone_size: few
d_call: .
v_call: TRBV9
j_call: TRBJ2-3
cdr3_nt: TGTGCCAGCAGCCCGTACCGGACAGGCACAGATACGCAGTATTTT
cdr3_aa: CASSPYRTGTDTQYF

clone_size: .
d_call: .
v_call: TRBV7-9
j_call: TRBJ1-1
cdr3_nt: TGTGCCAGCAGCGAAGGCCCCAGGTTCATCGGAATGAACACTGAAGCTTTCTTT
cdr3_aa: CASSEGPRFIGMNTEAFF

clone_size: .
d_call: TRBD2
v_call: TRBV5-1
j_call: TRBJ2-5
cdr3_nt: TGCGCCAGCAGCTTGGCCCGGCTAGCGGGGGAAGAGACCCAGTACTTC
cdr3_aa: CASSLARLAGEETQYF

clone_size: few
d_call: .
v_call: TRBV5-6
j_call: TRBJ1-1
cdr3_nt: TGTGCCAGCAGCTTGCTCAGCGCAAACATAGGGAACACTGAAGCTTTCTTT
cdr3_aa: CASSLLSANIGNTEAFF

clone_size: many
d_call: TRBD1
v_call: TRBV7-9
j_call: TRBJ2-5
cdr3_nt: TGTGCCAGCAGCTTATGGACAGGGGCCCAAGAGACCCAGTACTTC
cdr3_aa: CASSLWTGAQETQYF

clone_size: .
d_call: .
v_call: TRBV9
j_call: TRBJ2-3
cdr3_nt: TGTGCCAGCAGCGTAGTTGGACAACGCACAGATACGCAGTATTTT
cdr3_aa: CASSVVGQRTDTQYF

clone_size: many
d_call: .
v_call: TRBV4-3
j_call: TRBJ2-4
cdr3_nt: TGCGCCAGCAGCCAGGAGGGGGACCGTTCCCTAAGAAACATTCAGTACTTC
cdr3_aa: CASSQEGDRSLRNIQYF

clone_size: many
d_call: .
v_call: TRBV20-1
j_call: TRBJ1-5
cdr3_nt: TGCAGTGCTAGAGACCCAGTGGGGGCCAACGGTGGGATAAGCAATCAGCCCCAGCATTTT
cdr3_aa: CSARDPVGANGGISNQPQHF

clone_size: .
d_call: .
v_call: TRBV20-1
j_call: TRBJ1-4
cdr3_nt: TGCAGTGCTAGAGATCGATGGAGGGGGGAAGAAAAACTGTTTTTT
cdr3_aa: CSARDRWRGEEKLFF

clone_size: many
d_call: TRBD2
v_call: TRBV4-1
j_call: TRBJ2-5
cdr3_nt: TGCGCCAGCAGCCAAGAAGGCCTAGCGGGGGCAGAGACCCAGTACTTC
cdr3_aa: CASSQEGLAGAETQYF

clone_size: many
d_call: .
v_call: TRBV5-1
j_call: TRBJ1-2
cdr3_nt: TGCGCCAGCAGCTTGCGGGGCCCTACTACCCCCGAAAGGAGCTATGGCTACACCTTC
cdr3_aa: CASSLRGPTTPERSYGYTF

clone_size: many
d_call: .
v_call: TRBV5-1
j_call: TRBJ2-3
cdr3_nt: TGCGCCAGCAGCTTGGAAATCGGGACAGATACGCAGTATTTT
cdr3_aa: CASSLEIGTDTQYF

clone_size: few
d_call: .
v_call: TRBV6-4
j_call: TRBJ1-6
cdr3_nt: TGTGCCAGCGCGGGATTTAATAATTCACCCCTCCACTTT
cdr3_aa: CASAGFNNSPLHF

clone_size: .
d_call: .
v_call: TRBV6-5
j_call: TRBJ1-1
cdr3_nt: TGTGCCAGCAGCTCCGGGCTAAACATGAACACTGAAGCTTTCTTT
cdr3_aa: CASSSGLNMNTEAFF

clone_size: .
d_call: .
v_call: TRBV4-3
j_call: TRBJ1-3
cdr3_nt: TGCGCCAGCAGCCACGACACAGGAAACACCATATATTTT
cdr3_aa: CASSHDTGNTIYF

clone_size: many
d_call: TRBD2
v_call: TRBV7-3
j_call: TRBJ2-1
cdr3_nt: TGTGCCAGCAGCTTAGAGCGGGGGCGGGAGCAGTTCTTC
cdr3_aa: CASSLERGREQFF

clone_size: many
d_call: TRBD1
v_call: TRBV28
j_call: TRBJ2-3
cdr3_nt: TGTGCCTGGAAGACAGGGGGCACAGATACGCAGTATTTT
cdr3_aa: CAWKTGGTDTQYF

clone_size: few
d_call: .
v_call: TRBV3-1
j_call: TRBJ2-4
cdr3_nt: TGTGCCAGCAGCCAAGATCTAGTGGGGGTCGACAATGAGCAGTACTTC
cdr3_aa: CASSQDLVGVDNEQYF

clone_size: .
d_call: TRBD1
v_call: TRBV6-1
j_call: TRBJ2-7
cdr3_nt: TGTGCCGCACGAGCCCCGGGACAGCAGACTCGCGAGCAGTACTTC
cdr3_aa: CAARAPGQQTREQYF

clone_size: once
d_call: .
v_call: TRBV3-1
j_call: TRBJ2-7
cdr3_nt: TGTGCCAGCAGCCAAGGGCGGGGCCTCTACGAGCAGTACTTC
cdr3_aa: CASSQGRGLYEQYF

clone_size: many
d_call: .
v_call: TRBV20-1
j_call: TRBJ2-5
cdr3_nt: TGCAGTGCTGGGGACTTGTACCAAGAGACCCAGTACTTC
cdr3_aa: CSAGDLYQETQYF

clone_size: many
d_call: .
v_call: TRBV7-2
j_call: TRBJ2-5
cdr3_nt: TGTGCCAGCAGCCCCTCCCTGGGTATGAAGACCCAGTACTTC
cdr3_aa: CASSPSLGMKTQYF

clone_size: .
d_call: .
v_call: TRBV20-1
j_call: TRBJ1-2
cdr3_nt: TGCAGTGCTAGAGATTTTCGGGGGGCGGCCTATGGCTACACCTTC
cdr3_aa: CSARDFRGAAYGYTF

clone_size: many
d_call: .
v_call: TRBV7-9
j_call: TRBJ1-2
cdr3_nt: TGTGCCAGCGCTCTCTTCTATGGTGGCTACACCTTC
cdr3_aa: CASALFYGGYTF

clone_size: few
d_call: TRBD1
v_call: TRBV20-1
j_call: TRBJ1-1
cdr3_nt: TGCAGTGCTGACGCAGGGGGAGGTAGCACTGAAGCTTTCTTT
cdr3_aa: CSADAGGGSTEAFF

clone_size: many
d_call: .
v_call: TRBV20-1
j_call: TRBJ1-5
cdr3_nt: TGCAGTGCTAGGCTGGCAGGGAACTATCAGCCCCAGCATTTT
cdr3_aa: CSARLAGNYQPQHF

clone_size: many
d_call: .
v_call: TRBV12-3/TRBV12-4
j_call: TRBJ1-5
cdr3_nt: TGTGCCAGCAGCTCTACAGGGAGAGGTCAGCCCCAGCATTTT
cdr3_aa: CASSSTGRGQPQHF

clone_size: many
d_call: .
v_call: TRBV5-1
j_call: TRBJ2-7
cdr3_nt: TGCGCCAGCAGCTTACCAGGGTCTCCCTACGAGCAGTACTTC
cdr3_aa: CASSLPGSPYEQYF

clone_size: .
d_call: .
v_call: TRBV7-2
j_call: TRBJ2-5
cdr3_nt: TGTGCCAGCAGCCCCAGCCCAATGGAGACCCAGTACTTC
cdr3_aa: CASSPSPMETQYF

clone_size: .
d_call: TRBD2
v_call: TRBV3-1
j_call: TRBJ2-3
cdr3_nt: TGTGCCAACAGCCCCAGCCTAGCGGGGACAGATACGCAGTATTTT
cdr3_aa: CANSPSLAGTDTQYF

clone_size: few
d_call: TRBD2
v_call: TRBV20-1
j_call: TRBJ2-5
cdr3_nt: TGCAGTGCTAGAGATAGCGGGGGGCTGAATGAGCAGTACTTC
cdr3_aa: CSARDSGGLNEQYF

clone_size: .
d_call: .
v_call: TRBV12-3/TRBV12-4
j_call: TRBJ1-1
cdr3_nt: TGTGCCAGCGGGACAAGATACACTGAAGCTTTCTTT
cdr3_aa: CASGTRYTEAFF

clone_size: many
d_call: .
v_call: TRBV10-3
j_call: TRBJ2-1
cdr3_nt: TGTGCCATCAGGGACTCCAGCTCCTACAATGAGCAGTTCTTC
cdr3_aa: CAIRDSSSYNEQFF

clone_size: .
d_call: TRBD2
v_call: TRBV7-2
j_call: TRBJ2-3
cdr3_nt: TGTGCCACCACGACGGGACTAGCGGGAGGACAGACCCAGTATTTT
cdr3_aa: CATTTGLAGGQTQYF

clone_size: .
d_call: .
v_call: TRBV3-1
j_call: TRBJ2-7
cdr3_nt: TGTGCCAGCAGCCAAGAAGCAACCTCCTACAATGAGCAGTACTTC
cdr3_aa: CASSQEATSYNEQYF

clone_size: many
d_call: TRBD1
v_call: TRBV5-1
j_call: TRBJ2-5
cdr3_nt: TGCGCCAGCAGCTCCGGACCGGGACAGGGTCAAGAGACCCAGTACTTC
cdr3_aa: CASSSGPGQGQETQYF

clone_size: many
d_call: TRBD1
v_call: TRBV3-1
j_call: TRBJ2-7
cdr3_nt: TGTGCCAGCAGCCGACAGGGGCCCTTTTACGAGCAGTACTTC
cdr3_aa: CASSRQGPFYEQYF

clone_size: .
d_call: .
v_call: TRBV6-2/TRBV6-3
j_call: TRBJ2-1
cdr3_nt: TGTGCCAGCAGTTACATGATGGAGGATGGGCAGTTCTTC
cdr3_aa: CASSYMMEDGQFF

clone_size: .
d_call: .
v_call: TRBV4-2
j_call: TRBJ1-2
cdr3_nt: TGTGCCAGCAGCACCCTAGGGGGGAACTATGGCTACACCTTC
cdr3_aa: CASSTLGGNYGYTF

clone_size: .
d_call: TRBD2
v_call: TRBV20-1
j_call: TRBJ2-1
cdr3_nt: TGCAGTGCTAGAGATGGGACTAGCACACAGTTCTTC
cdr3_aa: CSARDGTSTQFF

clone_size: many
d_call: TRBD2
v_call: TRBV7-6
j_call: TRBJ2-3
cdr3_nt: TGTGCCACGGGACTAGCGGGGGGGGGTACGCAGTATTTT
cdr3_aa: CATGLAGGGTQYF

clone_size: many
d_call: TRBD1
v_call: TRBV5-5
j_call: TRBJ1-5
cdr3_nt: TGTGCCAGCAGCTCCGGGACAGGGATGAGCAATCAGCCCCAGCATTTT
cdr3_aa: CASSSGTGMSNQPQHF

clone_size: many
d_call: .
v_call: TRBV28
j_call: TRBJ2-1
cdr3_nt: TGTGCCAGCAGGCCCCGCCCCCCAGGGATGAATGAGCAGTTCTTC
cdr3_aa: CASRPRPPGMNEQFF

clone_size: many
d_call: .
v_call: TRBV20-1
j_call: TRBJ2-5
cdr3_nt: TGCAGTGCTAGGATACGGCCGCTCCAAGAGACCCAGTACTTC
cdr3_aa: CSARIRPLQETQYF

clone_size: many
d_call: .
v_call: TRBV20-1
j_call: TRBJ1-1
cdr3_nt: TGCAGTGCGAGGGCACCGCGTCCTCCTCCTCAAGCTTTCTTT
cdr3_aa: CSARAPRPPPQAFF

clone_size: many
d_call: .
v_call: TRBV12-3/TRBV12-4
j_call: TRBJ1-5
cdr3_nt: TGTGCCAGCAGTTTTAGCGGGAGCAATCAGCCCCAGCATTTT
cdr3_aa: CASSFSGSNQPQHF

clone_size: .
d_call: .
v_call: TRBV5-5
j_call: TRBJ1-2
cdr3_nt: TGTGCCAGCAGCTTGGCCGGGGACTATGGCTGCACCTTC
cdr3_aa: CASSLAGDYGCTF

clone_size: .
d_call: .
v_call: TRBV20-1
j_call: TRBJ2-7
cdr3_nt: TGCAGTGCTAGGATCCGGGACCCTGGAGAGCAGTACTTC
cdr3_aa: CSARIRDPGEQYF

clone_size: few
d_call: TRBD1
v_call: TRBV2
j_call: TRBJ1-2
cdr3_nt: TGTGCCAGCAGGTACCCCGACAGGGTGAGGGCCTCCTATGGCTACACCTTC
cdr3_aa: CASRYPDRVRASYGYTF

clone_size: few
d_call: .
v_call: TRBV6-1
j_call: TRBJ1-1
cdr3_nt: TGTGCCAGCACGCGGATCTCACGGGGGACTGAAGCTTTCTTT
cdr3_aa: CASTRISRGTEAFF

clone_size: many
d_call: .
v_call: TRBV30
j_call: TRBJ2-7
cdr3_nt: TGTGCCTGGAGTGGCTGGACACAGGGTCTCGAGCAGTACTTC
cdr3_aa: CAWSGWTQGLEQYF

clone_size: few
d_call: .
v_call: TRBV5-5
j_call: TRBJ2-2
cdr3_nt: TGTGCCAGCAGCGCGGGACACTCGAACACCGGGGAGCGGTTTTTT
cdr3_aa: CASSAGHSNTGERFF

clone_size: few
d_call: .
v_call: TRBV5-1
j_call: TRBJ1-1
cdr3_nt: TGCGCCAGCAGCCCCTATGGGGTTGGGGACACTGAAGCTTTCTTT
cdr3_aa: CASSPYGVGDTEAFF

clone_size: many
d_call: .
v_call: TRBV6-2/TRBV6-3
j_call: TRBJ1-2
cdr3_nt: TGTGCCAGCAGTTACTCGGTGACAGATACTGCTAACTATGGCTACACCTTC
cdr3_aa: CASSYSVTDTANYGYTF

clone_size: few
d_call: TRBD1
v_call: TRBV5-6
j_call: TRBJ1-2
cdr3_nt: TGTGCCAGCAGCCCGGACAGGGTGCCCTATGGCTACACCTTC
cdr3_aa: CASSPDRVPYGYTF

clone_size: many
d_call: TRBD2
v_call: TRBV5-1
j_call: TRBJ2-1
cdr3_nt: TGCGCCAGCAGCTTTCGGGGTTCCGGGAGGGTCTCCGGTGAGCAGTTCTTC
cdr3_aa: CASSFRGSGRVSGEQFF

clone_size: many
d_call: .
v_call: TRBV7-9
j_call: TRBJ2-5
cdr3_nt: TGTGCCAGCAGCTTAGGTACGCTAGGGGGGGAGACCCAGTACTTC
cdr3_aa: CASSLGTLGGETQYF

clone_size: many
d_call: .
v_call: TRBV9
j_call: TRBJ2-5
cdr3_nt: TGTGCCAGCAGCGTAGGGCAGGGAAATTGGAATGAGCAGTACTTC
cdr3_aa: CASSVGQGNWNEQYF